The 20 T cell receptor beta chains below all came from one sample that was sequenced in a study of T cells in Graves' hyperthyroidism and ophthalmopathy. TCR beta CDR3 regions were amplified from RNA transcripts. The study used the HTBI primer set for a first-round RT-PCR of the TCR CDR3. TCRdb reprocessed the multiplex PCR reads with MiXCR, giving one entry per CDR3 protein. The top ten clones hold about a quarter of a sample with approximately 400,000 distinct CDR3 sequences, around 16% of them seen once. The sequenced sample was blood. These receptors were collected from a woman aged 18-35 years with Graves' hyperthyroidism that later progressed to Graves' ophthalmopathy.

The table lists this clonotype with a few counts. The rearrangement links TRBV11-2 to TRBJ2-1; 7 bases line up with TRBD2. The V gene's germline CDR1 is SGHAT and CDR2 FQNNGV. V lost 1 base to trimming and J lost 8 bases; unmatched junction nucleotides: 11. This CDR3 comprises 16 residues. The CDR3 region has the DNA TGTGCCAGCAGCTTAGCGAGGGGATGGGGGGGAGATGAGCAGTTCTTC. It specifies CASSLARGWGGDEQFF. The full variable domain, with the rest looked up from reference TRBV11-2 and TRBJ2-1, is EAGVAQSPRYKIIEKRQSVAFWCNPISGHATLYWYQQILGQGPKLLIQFQNNGVVDDSQLPKDRFSAERLKGVDSTLKIQPAKLEDSAVYLCASSLARGWGGDEQFFGPGTRLTVL.

This clonotype has only a few counts. V gene TRBV24-1 combines with J gene TRBJ2-3; either TRBD1 or TRBD2 may fit D (6 bases each). The V and J ends lost 4 bases and 6 bases respectively, with 10 bases between them. Looked up from germline, CDR1 is KGHDR and CDR2 is SFDVKD. CDR3 length: 13 amino acids. CDR3 DNA: TGTGCCACCAGTGAGAGGGGGGCGGATACGCAGTATTTT. It is translated as CATSERGADTQYF.

The rearrangement uses TRBV6-1 and TRBJ2-1; the D gene is possibly TRBD2 (7 bases). The ends were cut back, 1 base at V and 8 bases at J, with 15 bases in the middle. This CDR3 is 15 amino acids long. The germline gives CDR1 MNHNS, CDR2 SASEGT. The CDR3 protein is CASSEEGGGVDEQFF. DNA of the CDR3: TGTGCCAGCAGTGAAGAAGGGGGAGGGGTCGATGAGCAGTTCTTC.

In its sample, this clonotype was seen many times. V gene TRBV2 combines with J gene TRBJ2-7; 7 bases are shared with TRBD1. Germline V lookup: CDR1 SNHLY, CDR2 FYNNEI. The CDR3 loop spans 15 amino acids. After removal of 6 bases from V and 6 bases from J, the junction contained 14 bases not matched to a gene. The CDR3 sequence is CASSRPGQQRIEQYF. The DNA for the CDR3 is TGTGCCAGCAGCAGACCGGGACAGCAACGAATCGAGCAGTACTTC.

The chain links TRBV5-5 to TRBJ2-3, with D unresolved. The V end was cut by 7 bases, the J end by 0 bases, with 9 bases between. The CDR3 covers 13 residues. The V gene's germline CDR1 is SGHKS and CDR2 YYEKEE (reference sequence). The CDR3 is CASESGSTDTQYF. The CDR3 DNA reads as TGTGCCAGCGAGTCGGGTAGCACAGATACGCAGTATTTT. The entire variable domain, with the rest obtained from reference TRBV5-5 and TRBJ2-3, is as follows: DAGVTQSPTHLIKTRGQQVTLRCSPISGHKSVSWYQQVLGQGPQFIFQYYEKEERGRGNFPDRFSARQFPNYSSELNVNALLLGDSALYLCASESGSTDTQYFGPGTRLTVL.

Of note for this clonotype: This may arise from a read error, as a much more abundant clone is one base away. V is TRBV4-1 and J is TRBJ2-1, with 12 bases fitting TRBD2. Germline V gives CDR1 MGHRA, CDR2 YSYEKL. This CDR3 contains 17 residues. This CDR3 reads CAISQGLAGHSYNEQFF. In DNA, the CDR3 is TGCGCCATCAGCCAGGGACTAGCGGGTCACTCCTACAATGAGCAGTTCTTC.

This clonotype turned up a few times. The chain employs TRBV29-1 and TRBJ2-1, with D perhaps TRBD1 or TRBD2 (5 bases each). The V and J ends lost 7 bases and 6 bases respectively, with 16 bases between them. Germline-derived CDR1 and CDR2 are SQVTM and ANQGSEA. This CDR3 contains 13 residues. Here the CDR3 DNA reads TGCAGCGGGGGGATCCCTCTACTCAATGAGCAGTTCTTC. Its protein is CSGGIPLLNEQFF.

This clonotype was seen many times. The J gene is TRBJ1-4, the V gene TRBV20-1; 9 nucleotides match TRBD1. CDR3 length equals 13 residues. Per germline, CDR1 DFQATT and CDR2 SNEGSKA (reference sequence). V lost 3 bases and J lost 6; bases outside the gene matches: 2. CDR3 protein: CSASRDRDEKLFF. CDR3 nucleotides: TGCAGTGCTAGTCGGGACAGGGATGAAAAACTGTTTTTT.

This clonotype was detected many times. The genes are TRBV4-3 and TRBJ2-7; 10 bases align to TRBD2. Germline CDR1 and CDR2: LGHNA and YSLEER. The CDR3 covers 16 residues. V was pared by 0 bases and J by 3 bases, with 5 bases of the junction left unmatched. CDR3 nucleotide sequence: TGCGCCAGCAGCCAAGAGTGGGCTAGCGGGAGCTACGAGCAGTACTTC. This translates into CASSQEWASGSYEQYF.

This chain links TRBV24-1 with TRBJ2-1; the match to TRBD2 covers 10 bases. Germline values: CDR1 KGHDR, CDR2 SFDVKD. Losses at the gene ends were 6 bases for V and 2 bases for J; bases not matched to a gene: 24. The CDR3 loop spans 22 amino acids. The CDR3 DNA follows: TGTGCCACCAGTCGAAGGTGGGACACCGGGTTTTTAGCGGGAGGAGCCTACAATGAGCAGTTCTTC. This codes for CATSRRWDTGFLAGGAYNEQFF.

There are a few counts of this clonotype. The rearrangement joins TRBV27 to TRBJ2-1; D unresolved. Germline assignment: CDR1 MNHEY and CDR2 SMNVEV (reference sequence). The V end lost 2 bases, the J end lost 5 bases, and 10 bases lay between the germline ends. CDR3 size: 14 residues. The CDR3: CASSLIRSDNEQFF. The CDR3 DNA reads as TGTGCCAGCAGTTTAATAAGGTCCGACAATGAGCAGTTCTTC.

In its sample, this clonotype was seen many times. The rearrangement uses TRBV20-1 and TRBJ1-5, with unresolved D. The CDR3 consists of 12 residues. V was trimmed by 6 bases and J by 8 bases, leaving 14 bases between them. Germline loops: CDR1 DFQATT, CDR2 SNEGSKA (reference sequence). The CDR3 DNA reads TGCAGTGCAACCCCCGGGCGGGAGCCCCAGCATTTT. Translating it yields CSATPGREPQHF.

This clonotype was counted ten times or more. The rearrangement joins TRBV12-3 or TRBV12-4 to TRBJ2-4; D gene unclear. Trimming stripped 3 bases from V and 1 base from J, with 13 bases between. CDR3 size: 16 residues. The CDR3 reads CASSFGLLEAKNIQYF. CDR3 DNA: TGTGCCAGCAGTTTTGGGTTGTTGGAGGCCAAAAACATTCAGTACTTC.

This clonotype has just a few counts. CDR3 in amino acids: CAWSLTRTSGRADEQFF. The CDR3 bases are TGTGCCTGGAGCCTAACCCGAACTAGCGGGAGGGCCGATGAGCAGTTCTTC. This rearrangement joins TRBV30 to TRBJ2-1; 13 bases are shared with TRBD2. CDR3 length: 17 amino acids. Germline values: CDR1 GTSNPN, CDR2 SVGIG (reference sequence). Losses at the gene ends were 3 bases for V and 8 bases for J; bases not matched to a gene: 13.

The chain joins TRBV20-1 to TRBJ2-1; a possible D gene is TRBD2 (6 bases). This CDR3 contains 17 residues. The germline V and J ends were trimmed by 2 bases and 10 bases, with 27 bases remaining between them. Looked up from germline, CDR1 is DFQATT and CDR2 is SNEGSKA (reference sequence). CDR3 sequence reads: CSARLPRREGDWREQFF. The CDR3 DNA sequence: TGCAGTGCTAGATTACCGAGGAGGGAAGGGGATTGGCGGGAGCAGTTCTTC.

This clonotype was seen repeatedly, ten times or more. This sequence joins TRBV7-2 and TRBJ1-6; D is unclear. Trimming pared 8 bases from V and 10 bases from J, leaving 12 bases between. Germline CDR1 reads SGHTA; CDR2 reads FQGNSA. The CDR3 spans 12 residues. The CDR3 loop reads CASSPPGSPLHF. The CDR3 bases are TGTGCCAGCTCCCCGCCGGGCTCACCCCTCCACTTT.

A word on this clonotype: The junction does not match germline at one end; this may be a read error. The rearrangement uses TRBV18 and TRBJ2-6, with 9 bases fitting TRBD1. The CDR3 extends over 16 amino acids. CDR1 and CDR2 (germline): KGHSH, LQKENI. The CDR3: CASRGTGNSRANVLTF. DNA of the CDR3: TGTGCCAGCCGAGGGACAGGGAACTCTCGGGCCAACGTCCTGACTTTC.

As concerns this clonotype: A much larger clone is a single base away; this may be a read error. The chain employs TRBV4-1 and TRBJ2-6; 11 bases agree with TRBD2. The germline V gene encodes CDR1 MGHRA and CDR2 YSYEKL. The CDR3 contains 17 residues. CDR3 region: CASGQGTSGSGANVLTF. CDR3 sequence (DNA): TGCGCCAGCGGCCAAGGGACTAGCGGCTCTGGGGCCAACGTCCTGACTTTC.

The chain carries TRBV7-3 and TRBJ2-1; 11 bases map to TRBD1. This CDR3 has 16 residues. V lost 5 bases, J lost 6 bases, and 9 bases stayed unmatched. Germline V gives CDR1 SGHTA, CDR2 FQGTGA. CDR3 in DNA: TGTGCCAGCAGCCGTGGACAGGGGGCCAAGTTCAATGAGCAGTTCTTC. It yields the protein CASSRGQGAKFNEQFF.

The chain couples TRBV24-1 to TRBJ2-5; 11 bases line up with TRBD2. V dropped 2 bases and J dropped 4; count of bases not matched to a gene: 8. Germline V gives CDR1 KGHDR, CDR2 SFDVKD. This CDR3 comprises 17 residues. CDR3 region: CATSDSSGTSGSETQYF. For the CDR3, the DNA is TGTGCCACCAGTGATTCCTCCGGGACTAGCGGCTCAGAGACCCAGTACTTC.